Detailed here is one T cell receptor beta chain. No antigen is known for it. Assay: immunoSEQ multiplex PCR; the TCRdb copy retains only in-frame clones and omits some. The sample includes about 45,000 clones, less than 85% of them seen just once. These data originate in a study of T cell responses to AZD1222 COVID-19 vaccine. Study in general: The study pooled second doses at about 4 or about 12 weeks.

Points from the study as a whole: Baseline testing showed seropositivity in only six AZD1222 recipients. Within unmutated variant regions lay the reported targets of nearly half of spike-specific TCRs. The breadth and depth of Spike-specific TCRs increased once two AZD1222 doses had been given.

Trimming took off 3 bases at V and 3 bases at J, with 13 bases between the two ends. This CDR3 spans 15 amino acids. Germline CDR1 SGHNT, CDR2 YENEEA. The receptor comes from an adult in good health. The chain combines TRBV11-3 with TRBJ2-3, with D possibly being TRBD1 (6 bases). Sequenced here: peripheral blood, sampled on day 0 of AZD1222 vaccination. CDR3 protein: CASSFRTRGTDTQYF. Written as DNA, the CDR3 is TGTGCCAGCAGCTTCCGTACGAGGGGGACAGATACGCAGTATTTT.